Listed here are 20 T cell receptor beta chains from one sample, sequenced in a study of blood T cell repertoires in COVID-19. Some clones are missing from TCRdb's copy, which holds only in-frame ones; the method was immunoSEQ multiplex PCR. The table has roughly 73,000 clones, over 75% seen once. Sequencing was done on a sample of peripheral blood. These TCRs come from a woman aged 80 or over with active or convalescent COVID-19.

The chain joins TRBV7-9 to TRBJ1-2; 7 nucleotides match TRBD1. The CDR3 runs 15 residues. J gave up 4 bases and V 5 bases, and 10 bases lay outside the gene matches. Germline V lookup: CDR1 SEHNR, CDR2 FQNEAQ (reference sequence). The CDR3 spells CASSTRTGAIYGYTF. DNA of the CDR3: TGTGCCAGCAGCACCCGGACAGGAGCGATCTATGGCTACACCTTC.

This clone has only one observation. The chain carries TRBV4-3 and TRBJ2-5, with 8 bases lining up with TRBD1. Germline trimming cut 4 bases from V and 4 bases from J; bases unmatched to any gene: 8. The CDR3 runs 15 residues. Germline V gene sequence: CDR1 LGHNA, CDR2 YSLEER. The CDR3 DNA is TGCGCCAGCAGCCTGGGGCAGGGGGCAAGAGAGACCCAGTACTTC. Protein sequence: CASSLGQGARETQYF.

The genes are TRBV7-2 and TRBJ1-3; no firm D call. Germline assignment: CDR1 SGHTA and CDR2 FQGNSA. This CDR3 has 15 residues. V was pared by 4 bases and J by 0 bases, with 10 bases between. The CDR3 reads CASSSRVLSGNTIYF. CDR3 DNA sequence: TGTGCCAGCAGCTCGAGGGTCCTCTCTGGAAACACCATATATTTT.

The chain joins TRBV28 to TRBJ2-1; 8 positions match TRBD1. V trimming: 7 bases; J trimming: 10 bases; junction bases outside the gene matches: 9. Germline loops: CDR1 MDHEN, CDR2 SYDVKM. The CDR3 totals 13 residues. As DNA, the CDR3 is TGTGCCAGCACAGAGACAGGGGTCAAGGAGCAGTTCTTC. Translated: CASTETGVKEQFF.

V and J are TRBV14 and TRBJ2-4, with 9 bases matching TRBD1. This CDR3 comprises 19 residues. With 5 bases clipped from V and 4 bases from J, the junction kept 18 bases outside the gene matches. Germline V CDR1 and CDR2: SGHDN, FVKESK. CDR3 sequence: CASSSGTGIFSPEKNIQYF. The CDR3 coding sequence is TGTGCCAGCAGCTCCGGGACAGGGATTTTTTCGCCCGAAAAAAACATTCAGTACTTC.

The gene calls are TRBV6-2 or TRBV6-3 and TRBJ2-7; perhaps TRBD2 as D (6 bases). V gave up 6 bases and J gave up 6 bases, with 21 bases separating them. Germline CDR1 and CDR2: MNHEY and SVGEGT. The CDR3 extends over 15 amino acids. The CDR3 region has the DNA TGTGCCAGCAGCCTCGTCAGAGGGCCCGGGGGCGAGCAGTACTTC. This translates into CASSLVRGPGGEQYF.

The rearrangement joins TRBV24-1 to TRBJ1-2; D might be TRBD1 (6 bases). Between the trimmed V and J ends, which lost 4 bases and 3 bases, there was a span of 17 bases. CDR1 is KGHDR and CDR2 is SFDVKD in the germline V gene. CDR3 size: 16 residues. The CDR3 loop is CATSDPGTSSYYGYTF. Here the CDR3 DNA reads TGTGCCACCAGTGACCCCGGGACATCCTCTTACTATGGCTACACCTTC.

This chain links TRBV4-2 with TRBJ1-6, with D perhaps matching TRBD1 (5 bases). There are 17 residues in the CDR3. Trimming stripped 0 bases from V and 8 bases from J, with 17 bases between. Per germline, CDR1 LGHNA and CDR2 YNFKEQ. CDR3 amino acids: CASSQEIPRGEDSPLHF. The CDR3 DNA reads TGTGCCAGCAGCCAAGAAATTCCCCGGGGGGAGGATTCACCCCTCCACTTT.

The chain carries TRBV28 and TRBJ1-1; possibly TRBD1 for D (5 bases). The ends were cut back, 2 bases at V and 0 bases at J, with 22 bases in the middle. Germline CDR1 and CDR2: MDHEN and SYDVKM. The CDR3 covers 19 residues. The CDR3 here is CASSLSPAGNRRLNTEAFF. CDR3 nucleotide sequence: TGTGCCAGCAGTTTAAGTCCCGCCGGCAACAGGAGACTGAACACTGAAGCTTTCTTT.

V gene TRBV7-3 combines with J gene TRBJ1-6; D might be TRBD1 (6 bases). CDR1 and CDR2 from the germline V gene are SGHTA and FQGTGA. The CDR3 totals 13 residues. The ends were cut back, 5 bases at V and 8 bases at J, with 10 bases in the middle. CDR3 nucleotide sequence: TGTGCCAGCAGCATTAACAGGGATTCACCCCTCCACTTT. This sequence encodes CASSINRDSPLHF.

V is TRBV9 and J is TRBJ1-2; D is possibly TRBD1 (5 bases). There are 14 residues in the CDR3. Germline CDR1 SGDLS, CDR2 YYNGEE. V lost 4 bases to trimming and J lost 7 bases, with 17 bases between them. CDR3 sequence: CASSLQPGYSGYTF. The DNA of the CDR3 is TGTGCCAGCAGCCTCCAGCCAGGGTATAGTGGCTACACCTTC.

The chain uses TRBV9 and TRBJ2-7; D possibly corresponds to TRBD1 (6 bases). V gave up 1 base and J gave up 3 bases, with 14 bases separating them. Germline values: CDR1 SGDLS, CDR2 YYNGEE. The CDR3 runs 15 residues. The CDR3 spells CASSVLGTGNYEQYF. DNA of the CDR3: TGTGCCAGCAGCGTATTAGGCACAGGGAACTACGAGCAGTACTTC.

Only one count was recorded for this clone. This chain uses TRBV3-1 (or the pseudogene TRBV3-2) with TRBJ2-5, with D possibly matching TRBD2 (6 bases). From germline, CDR1 is LGHDT and CDR2 YNNKEL (reference sequence). The CDR3 is 16 residues long. Trimming pared 0 bases from V and 4 bases from J, leaving 15 bases between. The CDR3 DNA reads TGTGCCAGCAGCCAAGACGGGGGAGCTCCCTTAGAGACCCAGTACTTC. Its translation is CASSQDGGAPLETQYF.

The chain employs TRBV14 and TRBJ1-2; D not certain. The CDR3 is made up of 13 amino acids. Germline V CDR1 and CDR2: SGHDN, FVKESK. The germline V and J ends were trimmed by 3 bases and 2 bases, with 7 bases remaining between them. CDR3 protein: CASSQGRNYGYTF. The DNA for the CDR3 is TGTGCCAGCAGCCAGGGCAGAAACTATGGCTACACCTTC. Using reference TRBV14 and TRBJ1-2 for the parts outside the CDR3, the full variable domain is EAGVTQFPSHSVIEKGQTVTLRCDPISGHDNLYWYRRVMGKEIKFLLHFVKESKQDESGMPNNRFLAERTGGTYSTLKVQPAELEDSGVYFCASSQGRNYGYTFGSGTRLTVV.

The chain has TRBV19 and TRBJ2-7; 7 bases are shared with TRBD1. V was clipped by 5 bases and J by 3 bases; unmatched bases: 7. The CDR3 extends over 14 amino acids. Germline V gene lookup returns CDR1 LNHDA and CDR2 SQIVND (reference sequence). CDR3 nucleotides: TGTGCCAGTAGTCGCTCACAGGGGAACTACGAGCAGTACTTC. This sequence encodes CASSRSQGNYEQYF.

This chain joins TRBV6-1 and TRBJ1-2; no firm D call. CDR1 and CDR2 from the germline V gene are MNHNS and SASEGT. Trimming took 1 base from V and 7 from J, leaving 10 bases between them. This CDR3 has 13 amino acids. Here the CDR3 DNA reads TGTGCCAGCAGTGAAGTCCCCTCTAGTGGCTACACCTTC. Its translation: CASSEVPSSGYTF.

This clone occurred once. This chain uses TRBV5-6 with TRBJ2-3, with 7 bases fitting TRBD1. There are 15 residues in the CDR3. From germline, CDR1 is SGHDT and CDR2 YYEEEE. After removal of 2 bases from V and 6 bases from J, the junction contained 9 bases not matched to a gene. In DNA, the CDR3 is TGTGCCAGCAGCTTCGACACAGGGGCTAAGGATACGCAGTATTTT. Translating gives CASSFDTGAKDTQYF.

The chain joins TRBV6-5 to TRBJ2-7, with 7 bases lining up with TRBD2. The trim removed 4 bases at V and 5 bases at J, leaving 5 bases unmatched. The CDR3 extends over 13 amino acids. Germline V gives CDR1 MNHEY, CDR2 SVGAGI. CDR3 sequence (DNA): TGTGCCAGCAGTTGGAGGCGGGAGCACGAGCAGTACTTC. It codes for CASSWRREHEQYF.

This sequence joins TRBV5-5 and TRBJ1-5; D uncertain. The CDR3 runs 15 residues. Trimming pared 1 base from V and 6 bases from J, leaving 14 bases between. Germline values: CDR1 SGHKS, CDR2 YYEKEE (reference sequence). CDR3 loop: CASSLRLGSFQPQHF. The CDR3 nucleotides read TGTGCCAGCAGCTTGAGGTTAGGGAGCTTTCAGCCCCAGCATTTT.

This rearrangement joins TRBV12-3 or TRBV12-4 to TRBJ2-5; D perhaps matches TRBD2 (5 bases). The CDR3 is 13 amino acids. Trimming took off 6 bases at V and 5 bases at J, with 13 bases between the two ends. The CDR3 DNA reads as TGTGCCAGCAGGTTGGACTGGGCGGAGACCCAGTACTTC. Translation gives CASRLDWAETQYF.